This T cell receptor (beta chain) was profiled in a study of T-cell reconstitution after alpha-beta-depleted transplantation in children. Study-wide findings and caveats: Some patients' high day-60 TCRbeta diversity was attributed to recipient cells surviving conditioning. Reports say that about two months after transplant, the alpha-beta T cells came out of several hundred graft clones that had expanded. From newly produced T cells came most of the T-cell counts and diversity one year after transplant.

CDR3 length equals 15 residues. The germline gives CDR1 DFQATT, CDR2 SNEGSKA (reference sequence). V lost 6 bases to trimming and J lost 1 base, with 16 bases between them. On this clonotype itself: Its antigen is as yet unknown.

Preparation of the TCRbeta library used unique molecular identifiers. From the PCR reads, TCRdb called clonotypes with MiXCR, one entry per CDR3 protein. The sample carries around 960,000 distinct CDR3 sequences, roughly 29% recorded once. The sequencing here drew on PBMCs, mostly from graft donor cells, taken 360 days after TCRalphabeta/CD19-depleted stem cell transplant. This clonotype was obtained from a boy younger than two who had a stem cell transplant for SCID, so the T cells may come from the graft donor. The chain has TRBV20-1 and TRBJ2-4; no clear D. The CDR3 nucleotides are TGCAGTGCAGAGACGCCCCAGAGGGCCAAAAACATTCAGTACTTC. Its translation: CSAETPQRAKNIQYF.